This T cell receptor (beta chain) was observed in a study of monozygotic twins with inflammatory bowel disease. Study-wide results and limits: Background noise in patient repertoires may stem from differing immunosuppressive treatments.

Per TCR library, 3,000 to 4,000 ng of total RNA was used. The UMIs carried a 6-nucleotide sample barcode, and they were added by template switching. No DNA is given; TCRdb re-called the 5' RACE reads and lists each CDR3 protein once. The listing contains hundreds of thousands of distinct CDR3 sequences. Points on this clonotype: Its target is not known.

This CDR3 has 13 residues. From germline, CDR1 is MGHDK and CDR2 SYGVNS. The specimen sequenced was blood. V gene TRBV25-1 combines with J gene TRBJ2-2. This TCR came from a human donor with ulcerative colitis or Crohn's disease, or a healthy co-twin of an affected twin (not recorded which). This CDR3 reads CASSAFNTGELFF. The whole variable domain, filled in from reference TRBV25-1 and TRBJ2-2, reads EADIYQTPRYLVIGTGKKITLECSQTMGHDKMYWYQQDPGMELHLIHYSYGVNSTEKGDLSSESTVSRIRTEHFPLTLESARPSHTSQYLCASSAFNTGELFFGEGSRLTVL.